The T cell receptor (beta chain) described here comes from a study of molecular identifiers for immune sequencing clone quantification (dated 2018 in TCRdb). A note on the overall study: In a replicate experiment, RNA from roughly 18,000 or 92,000 naive CD8 T cells was split into five aliquots, four of which were sequenced. The study was a methods study using CD8 T cells to benchmark molecular-identifier clustering-based TCR repertoire sequencing (MIDCIRS) and TCR RNA copy counting.

Its CDR3 holds 17 amino acids, cysteine through phenylalanine. Just the 51-base CDR3 DNA is kept, in frame starting at base 1. V and J are trimmed by 5 bases and 3 bases, and the gene matches miss 11 bases of the junction. The germline V gene (reference sequence) yields LNHDA for CDR1 and SQIVND for CDR2. Libraries of naive CD8 T cells were built from anywhere between about 18,000 and 1,000,000 sorted cells, with 10%, 30% or 50% of the purified RNA used. Naive CD8 T cells were FACS-sorted as CD8+CD4-CCR7+CD45RA+ on a BD FACSAria II into RLT Plus buffer. To test detection sensitivity, Jurkat RNA equal to some 11 TCR copies was added to samples of about 18,000-1,100,000 naive CD8 T cells. CD8 T cells were enriched with RosetteSep CD8+ T Cell Enrichment Cocktail and Ficoll-Paque, followed by ACK red cell lysis. The library was prepared using PCR. Data came from a NextSeq 500. Bulk TCR libraries were prepared as previously described, using TCR primers listed in Table S5. The Qiagen AllPrep DNA/RNA kit was used to purify total RNA. Before any analysis, reads coming from multiple sequencing runs of the same library were combined into one pool. In the paper's pipeline: Reads were retained only if an exact TCR constant sequence was present, and the retained reads were trimmed to 150 nt and grouped according to their 12-nt molecular barcodes. Reads within each barcode group were sub-clustered using a 15% Levenshtein threshold, and quality-weighted consensus sequences were constructed for each RNA molecule. Non-functional sequences were discarded, and so were lower-count sequences lying one edit away from another sequence. Barcode sub-clusters with fewer than 20% of the maximum read count were removed, based on fitting two negative binomial distributions. TCRdb itself trimmed the public reads at Q25 with fastp, ran MiXCR and retained productive beta chains. Rows matching on CDR3 protein sequence are summarized as one entry with the most common DNA and genes. The V and J calls here are based on TCRdb, not the publication. The sample contains approximately 590,000 distinct CDR3 sequences, roughly 25% of them found a single time. The top ten clonotypes cover 0.78% of the sample.

Summary of the overall study and its limitations: In CMV-specific effector cells, clones with more than 20 RNA copies contained over 99% of molecules, whereas in naive cells such clones contained under 1% of molecules. Even against a background of some 1 million naive CD8 T cells, spiked-in Jurkat TCR RNA amounting to a single cell's worth was reported to be detectable. The naive libraries included spiked-in Jurkat TCR RNA (10 copies' worth), and this RNA is not part of the donor repertoire. Approximately 3.1 recovered TCR RNA copies per cell were obtained by modeling, versus roughly 9.1 by digital PCR, implying a capture efficiency of 30% to 35%. When barcode sub-clustering was left out, chimeric consensus sequences inflated TCR diversity, with chimeras reaching as high as 47%. Highly expanded clone sizes could be underestimated because identical TCR molecules may share a barcode.

This clonotype was seen more than once but under ten times. Its antigen specificity is not known. Per-base qualities were not stored, and no clone one base away is much larger. The clonotype was recovered from a human donor in good health. Some libraries in this study had Jurkat cell RNA spiked in. The sample was naive CD8+ T cells from blood, with Jurkat cell RNA spiked in. The sample's cell subset or site, from its label and the paper: FACS-sorted CD8+CD4-CCR7+CD45RA+ naive T cells. This receptor chain uses TRBV19 and TRBJ2-3; 10 central nucleotides agree with TRBD2. The base sequence is TGTGCCAGTAGTGTCGCCGGCGGACTAGCGGTTACAGATACGCAGTATTTT. It codes for CASSVAGGLAVTDTQYF.